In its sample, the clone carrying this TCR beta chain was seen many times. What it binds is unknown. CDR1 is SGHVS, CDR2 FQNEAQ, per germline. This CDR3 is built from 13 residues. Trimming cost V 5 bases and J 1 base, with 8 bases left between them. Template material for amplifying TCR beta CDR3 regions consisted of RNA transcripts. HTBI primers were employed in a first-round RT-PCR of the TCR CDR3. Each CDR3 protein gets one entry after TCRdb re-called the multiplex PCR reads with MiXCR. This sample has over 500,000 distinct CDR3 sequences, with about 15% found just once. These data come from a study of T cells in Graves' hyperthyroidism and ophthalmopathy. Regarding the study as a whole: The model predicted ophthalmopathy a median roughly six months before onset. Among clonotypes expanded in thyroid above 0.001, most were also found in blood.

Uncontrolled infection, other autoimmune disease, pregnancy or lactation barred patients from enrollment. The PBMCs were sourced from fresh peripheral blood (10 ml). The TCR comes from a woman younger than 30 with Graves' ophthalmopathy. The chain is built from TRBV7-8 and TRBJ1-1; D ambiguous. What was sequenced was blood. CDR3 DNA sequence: TGTGCCAGCAGCCCCACAGAGAACACTGAAGCTTTCTTT. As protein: CASSPTENTEAFF.